Each of the 25 T cell receptor beta chains below was sequenced from the same sample in a study of OX40 agonist ivuxolimab in advanced cancers. Profiling relied on immunoSEQ multiplex PCR, and the TCRdb table lists in-frame clones only, not all of them. This table holds under 80,000 clones, about 90% found once. The specimen was CD4+ or CD8+ T cells sorted from blood, collected in a trial of the OX40 agonist ivuxolimab. The receptors here all came from an adult with an advanced solid tumor such as melanoma, head and neck, liver or kidney cancer.

The rearrangement uses TRBV18 and TRBJ2-7, with D possibly being TRBD1 or TRBD2 (6 bases each). Per germline, CDR1 KGHSH and CDR2 LQKENI. The CDR3 runs 16 residues. Between the trimmed V and J ends, which lost 6 bases and 2 bases, there was a span of 20 bases. The CDR3 is CASSPGRTAGPYEQYF. In nucleotides, the CDR3 is TGTGCCAGCTCGCCAGGCAGGACAGCGGGCCCCTACGAGCAGTACTTC.

V and J are TRBV29-1 and TRBJ1-2; D not certain. V gave up 6 bases and J gave up 3 bases, with 20 bases separating them. CDR3 length equals 15 residues. Germline CDR1 reads SQVTM; CDR2 reads ANQGSEA. CDR3 DNA: TGCAGCGTGGTACAGAGATTGGGGTTCGACTATGGCTACACCTTC. It is translated as CSVVQRLGFDYGYTF.

V and J are TRBV7-9 and TRBJ2-2; D remains ambiguous. Per the germline V gene, CDR1 is SEHNR and CDR2 is FQNEAQ (reference sequence). CDR3 length: 13 amino acids. V lost 5 bases and J 8 bases, leaving 12 bases between the germline ends. The CDR3 DNA reads TGTGCCAGCAGCCCCGACCCCGGAGGGGAGCTGTTTTTT. Residues: CASSPDPGGELFF.

CDR3 in amino acids: CATTPGRATNEKLFF. In DNA form, the CDR3 reads TGTGCCACCACGCCCGGGCGTGCAACTAATGAAAAACTGTTTTTT. The chain has TRBV5-4 and TRBJ1-4; D call uncertain. The CDR3 has 15 residues. V lost 9 bases and J 0 bases, leaving 15 bases between the germline ends. In germline, CDR1 is SGHNT, CDR2 YYREEE (reference sequence).

V usage is TRBV15 and J usage is TRBJ2-7; D possibly corresponds to TRBD2 (5 bases). The V gene lost 0 bases and the J gene lost 1 base, with 13 bases spanning the gap. This CDR3 has 16 residues. The germline V gene encodes CDR1 LNHNV and CDR2 YYDKDF (reference sequence). CDR3 amino acids: CATSRDLGETSYEQYF. The CDR3 DNA reads TGTGCCACCAGCAGAGATCTTGGGGAGACTTCCTACGAGCAGTACTTC.

This chain connects TRBV10-3 to TRBJ1-4, with D perhaps TRBD1 (5 bases). The CDR3 totals 15 residues. Germline values: CDR1 ENHRY, CDR2 SYGVKD. V was shortened by 8 bases and J by 0 bases, with 13 bases between the two germline ends. The CDR3 sequence: CAISGGVATNEKLFF. The DNA for the CDR3 is TGTGCCATCTCGGGGGGTGTTGCAACTAATGAAAAACTGTTTTTT.

The V gene is TRBV11-2, the J gene TRBJ2-5, with TRBD1 matching over 12 bases. Per the germline V gene, CDR1 is SGHAT and CDR2 is FQNNGV. After removal of 6 bases from V and 3 bases from J, the junction contained 11 bases not matched to a gene. This CDR3 has 17 amino acids. CDR3 residues: CASSRPGTGGLKETQYF. CDR3 sequence (DNA): TGTGCCAGCAGTCGCCCCGGGACAGGGGGCTTAAAAGAGACCCAGTACTTC.

The V gene is TRBV6-6, the J gene TRBJ2-1, with no clear D. Trimming removed 2 bases from V and 2 bases from J, with 10 bases in between. Germline CDR1 and CDR2: MNHNY and SVGAGI (reference sequence). The CDR3 consists of 15 residues. The CDR3 spells CASSYTGGTYNEQFF. The DNA of the CDR3 is TGTGCCAGCAGTTACACGGGTGGGACCTACAATGAGCAGTTCTTC.

The chain links TRBV27 to TRBJ2-3, with TRBD2 identical over 7 bases. Trimming at V came to 5 bases and at J to 4 bases, leaving 9 bases not matched to a gene. The CDR3 covers 15 residues. Germline loops: CDR1 MNHEY, CDR2 SMNVEV (reference sequence). Here the CDR3 DNA reads TGTGCCAGCAGTCCAGCCGGGGGGAAGGCAGATACGCAGTATTTT. Protein: CASSPAGGKADTQYF.

V and J are TRBV6-4 and TRBJ2-3, with TRBD2 matching 7 bases. This CDR3 is 14 amino acids long. CDR1 MRHNA and CDR2 SNTAGT come from the germline V gene. V trimming: 3 bases; J trimming: 3 bases; junction bases outside the gene matches: 3. The CDR3 nucleotides read TGTGCCAGCAGTGATCGGGGGGAGACAGATACGCAGTATTTT. This translates into CASSDRGETDTQYF.

The chain joins TRBV6-1 to TRBJ2-1; D call uncertain. The CDR3 totals 12 residues. Trimming took off 1 base at V and 15 bases at J, with 13 bases between the two ends. Germline V gives CDR1 MNHNS, CDR2 SASEGT. The chain's CDR3 is CASSEGRTTAFF. CDR3 sequence (DNA): TGTGCCAGCAGTGAAGGTAGGACCACGGCGTTCTTC.

The genes are TRBV5-5 and TRBJ2-4; TRBD2 matches 8 bases. The CDR3 covers 19 residues. J was trimmed by 0 bases and V by 0 bases; bases with no gene match: 11. Per the germline V gene, CDR1 is SGHKS and CDR2 is YYEKEE (reference sequence). CDR3 sequence reads: CASSLDHRAGGLAKNIQYF. The CDR3 DNA follows: TGTGCCAGCAGCTTGGATCACAGGGCGGGGGGACTAGCCAAAAACATTCAGTACTTC.

This chain links TRBV30 with TRBJ2-6; 7 nucleotides align to TRBD1. This CDR3 contains 14 residues. From germline, CDR1 is GTSNPN and CDR2 SVGIG (reference sequence). With 5 bases clipped from V and 0 bases from J, the junction kept 1 base outside the gene matches. The CDR3 DNA follows: TGTGCCTGGGACAGGGACTCTGGGGCCAACGTCCTGACTTTC. Protein: CAWDRDSGANVLTF.

Only one count was recorded for this clone. This chain joins TRBV14 and TRBJ2-7; 15 nucleotides align to TRBD2. The V gene end was trimmed by 4 bases and the J gene end by 6 bases; junction bases not matched to a gene: 7. The CDR3 is 16 residues long. Per the germline V gene, CDR1 is SGHDN and CDR2 is FVKESK. CDR3 sequence reads: CASSLGLAGGPSEQYF. The CDR3 nucleotides are TGTGCCAGCAGCCTCGGACTAGCGGGAGGGCCGAGCGAGCAGTACTTC.

The rearrangement joins TRBV11-2 to TRBJ2-3; 11 bases agree with TRBD1. With V trimmed by 5 bases and J by 1 base, 11 bases remained unmatched. The CDR3 extends over 18 amino acids. CDR1 and CDR2 from the germline V gene are SGHAT and FQNNGV. CDR3 in DNA: TGTGCCAGCAGCGCCGGGACAGGGGGATTGGGGGGCACAGATACGCAGTATTTT. It translates to CASSAGTGGLGGTDTQYF.

The chain has TRBV7-9 and TRBJ2-5; tentative D call: TRBD1 (5 bases). The V end was cut by 4 bases, the J end by 2 bases, with 17 bases between. The germline gives CDR1 SEHNR, CDR2 FQNEAQ (reference sequence). The length of the CDR3 is 16 residues. The CDR3, as DNA: TGTGCCAGCAGCTCCCTTAGAAAGGGGCCTCAAGAGACCCAGTACTTC. Its translation: CASSSLRKGPQETQYF. The full variable domain, rest sourced from reference TRBV7-9 and TRBJ2-5, is DTGVSQNPRHKITKRGQNVTFRCDPISEHNRLYWYRQTLGQGPEFLTYFQNEAQLEKSRLLSDRFSAERPKGSFSTLEIQRTEQGDSAMYLCASSSLRKGPQETQYFGPGTRLLVL.

About this clone itself: One end of the junction fails to match germline, which may point to a read error. CDR3 amino acids: CSVEGPTDEAFF. Written as DNA, the CDR3 is TGCAGCGTCGAAGGACCGACAGATGAAGCTTTCTTT. The chain couples TRBV29-1 to TRBJ1-1; TRBD1 might be the D (5 bases). Germline CDR1 SQVTM, CDR2 ANQGSEA. The CDR3 covers 12 residues.

The CDR3 region is CASSLGSSSGSSYEQYF. The CDR3, as DNA: TGTGCCAGCAGCTTAGGGTCCTCTAGCGGGAGTTCCTACGAGCAGTACTTC. The chain couples TRBV11-3 to TRBJ2-7; TRBD2 agrees at 10 bases. The J segment lost 1 base and the V segment lost 1 base, leaving 7 bases of the junction unmatched. Germline V lookup: CDR1 SGHNT, CDR2 YENEEA. The CDR3 covers 17 residues.

The gene calls are TRBV9 and TRBJ2-7, with 7 bases that match TRBD1. Per germline, CDR1 SGDLS and CDR2 YYNGEE. V trimming: 2 bases; J trimming: 7 bases; junction bases outside the gene matches: 15. The CDR3 spans 16 residues. DNA for the CDR3: TGTGCCAGCAGCGTCCGTCACAGGGGTGAAACGTGGGAGCAGTACTTC. This sequence encodes CASSVRHRGETWEQYF.

This clone was seen just once. The chain carries TRBV6-5 and TRBJ1-2, with D possibly being TRBD1 (5 bases). CDR1 and CDR2 from the germline V gene are MNHEY and SVGAGI. This CDR3 is 14 amino acids long. Trimming cost V 0 bases and J 7 bases, with 12 bases left between them. The CDR3 region has the DNA TGTGCCAGCAGTTACTCGGCTGGGGGGTCTGGCTACACCTTC. Translation gives CASSYSAGGSGYTF.

This clone was picked up one time. The rearrangement joins TRBV27 to TRBJ1-2, with D perhaps matching TRBD1 (6 bases). The V end lost 2 bases, the J end lost 4 bases, and 17 bases lay between the germline ends. Germline CDR1 is MNHEY and CDR2 is SMNVEV (reference sequence). CDR3 size: 16 residues. The CDR3 coding sequence is TGTGCCAGCAGTTTAAGGGGGGCGGGCTCGAGCTATGGCTACACCTTC. This sequence encodes CASSLRGAGSSYGYTF.

V usage is TRBV4-2 and J usage is TRBJ2-3, with a tentative D call TRBD2 (5 bases). The CDR3 is 15 residues long. V lost 2 bases and J lost 7, with 16 bases in between. Germline V gene sequence: CDR1 LGHNA, CDR2 YNFKEQ. The chain's CDR3 is CASSQPSGARNTQYF. The CDR3 bases are TGTGCCAGCAGCCAACCAAGCGGAGCCCGCAATACGCAGTATTTT.

The genes are TRBV9 and TRBJ2-5; the match to TRBD2 covers 8 bases. Germline loops: CDR1 SGDLS, CDR2 YYNGEE. The CDR3 sequence is 17 residues long. V gave up 0 bases and J gave up 5 bases; unmatched junction bases: 12. The CDR3 protein is CASSVGIASGPAETQYF. The CDR3, as DNA: TGTGCCAGCAGCGTAGGGATTGCTAGCGGGCCGGCGGAGACCCAGTACTTC.

V usage is TRBV19 and J usage is TRBJ2-1; TRBD2 matches at 12 bases. The CDR3 runs to 15 residues. Germline V CDR1 and CDR2: LNHDA, SQIVND (reference sequence). V lost 5 bases and J lost 10; bases outside the gene matches: 9. CDR3 sequence: CASSPLAGGPMEQFF. CDR3 nucleotide sequence: TGTGCCAGTAGTCCACTAGCGGGGGGTCCCATGGAGCAGTTCTTC.

The chain joins TRBV6-6 to TRBJ1-2; 7 nucleotides match TRBD1. Germline CDR1 MNHNY, CDR2 SVGAGI (reference sequence). Germline trimming cut 10 bases from V and 5 bases from J; bases unmatched to any gene: 13. The CDR3 has 14 amino acids. The CDR3 DNA is TGTGCCACCCGCCCGGAGACAGGGTCGTATGGCTACACCTTC. This translates into CATRPETGSYGYTF.